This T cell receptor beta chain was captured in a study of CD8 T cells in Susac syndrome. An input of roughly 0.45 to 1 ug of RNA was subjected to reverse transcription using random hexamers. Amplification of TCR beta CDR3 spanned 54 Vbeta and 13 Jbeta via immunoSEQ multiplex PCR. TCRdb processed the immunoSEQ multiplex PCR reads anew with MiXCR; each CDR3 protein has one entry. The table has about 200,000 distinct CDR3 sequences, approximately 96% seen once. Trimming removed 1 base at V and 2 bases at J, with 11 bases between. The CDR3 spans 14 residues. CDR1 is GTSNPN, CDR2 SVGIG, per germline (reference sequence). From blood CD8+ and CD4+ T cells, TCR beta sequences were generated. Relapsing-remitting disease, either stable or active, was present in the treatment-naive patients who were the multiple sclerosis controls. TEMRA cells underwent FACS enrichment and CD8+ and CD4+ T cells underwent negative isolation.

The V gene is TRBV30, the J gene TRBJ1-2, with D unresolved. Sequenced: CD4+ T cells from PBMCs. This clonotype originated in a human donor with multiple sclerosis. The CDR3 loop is CAWSGDKSNYGYTF. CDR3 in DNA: TGTGCCTGGAGTGGGGATAAAAGCAACTATGGCTACACCTTC.